The 31 T cell receptor beta chains below all came from one sample that was sequenced in a study of spatial heterogeneity in lung cancer. Time point: sample taken at primary tumor resection. Whole RNA was taken from tumor, nontumor lung or frozen PBMC; it was then sequenced unsorted. From the 5' RACE reads, TCRdb called clonotypes with MiXCR, one entry per CDR3 protein. Of approximately 38,000 distinct CDR3 sequences in the sample, 5.8% were seen once. Sequenced material: PBMCs, taken at surgery. These receptors were obtained from a male donor with early-stage non-small cell lung cancer.

This clonotype appeared a few times. The chain carries TRBV12-3 or TRBV12-4 and TRBJ2-7; 13 bases are shared with TRBD2. The CDR3 loop spans 16 amino acids. V trimming: 4 bases; J trimming: 6 bases; junction bases outside the gene matches: 9. CDR3 residues: CASSSQSTSGGLEQYF. CDR3 nucleotides: TGTGCCAGCAGTTCTCAATCGACTAGCGGGGGGCTCGAGCAGTACTTC.

This clonotype has a count of ten or more. Sequence at one end of the junction differs from germline and may be a read error. The chain recombines TRBV28 with TRBJ2-3, with 12 bases identical to TRBD2. CDR3 size: 15 residues. The germline V gene encodes CDR1 MDHEN and CDR2 SYDVKM. CDR3 in DNA: TGTGCCAGCAGTTTATCAGGCCTAGCGGGGGGGGGGGCCCTCTTT. Its protein product is CASSLSGLAGGGALF.

The chain recombines TRBV6-5 with TRBJ2-7, with TRBD1 matching over 9 bases. CDR1 is MNHEY, CDR2 SVGAGI, per germline. V lost 7 bases to trimming and J lost 4 bases; unmatched junction nucleotides: 8. The CDR3 is 14 residues long. The CDR3 protein is CASKLQGARYEQYF. CDR3 coding DNA: TGTGCCAGCAAATTACAGGGGGCGCGGTACGAGCAGTACTTC.

This clonotype was seen just once. This may be a read error: a much more frequent sequence differs by one nucleotide. The chain couples TRBV20-1 to TRBJ2-7; 8 bases agree with TRBD2. This CDR3 has 12 residues. Germline V gene data show CDR1 as DFQATT and CDR2 as SNEGSKA (reference sequence). The CDR3: CRAAGEHYEQYF. For the CDR3, the DNA is TGCAGAGCAGCGGGGGAGCACTACGAGCAGTACTTC.

This clonotype is termed hyperexpanded. V usage is TRBV19 and J usage is TRBJ1-5, with D unresolved. CDR1 and CDR2 (germline): LNHDA, SQIVND (reference sequence). The V and J ends lost 5 bases and 10 bases respectively, with 21 bases between them. The CDR3 covers 15 residues. CDR3 bases: TGTGCCAGTAGTGTTATCGATCTGTTAATCAACCCCCAGCATTTT. This gives the protein CASSVIDLLINPQHF.

The table lists this clonotype with many counts. The chain uses TRBV28 and TRBJ1-3; possibly TRBD1 for D (5 bases). Germline V CDR1 and CDR2: MDHEN, SYDVKM. Trimming removed 7 bases at V and 0 bases at J, with 25 bases between. The CDR3 totals 19 residues. The CDR3 is CASTLGGAGNFYSGNTIYF. CDR3 bases: TGTGCCAGCACCCTGGGAGGGGCAGGGAATTTTTACTCTGGAAACACCATATATTTT.

This clonotype was counted ten times or more. The chain employs TRBV6-2 or TRBV6-3 and TRBJ1-2; unclear D gene. CDR3 size: 12 residues. Germline lookup yields CDR1 MNHEY and CDR2 SVGEGT. The V gene lost 4 bases and the J gene lost 8 bases, with 11 bases spanning the gap. The CDR3: CASSLGTFGYTF. CDR3 in DNA: TGTGCCAGCAGTTTAGGAACATTCGGCTACACCTTC.

This clonotype has a count of ten or more. The chain links TRBV2 to TRBJ2-7; D possibly corresponds to TRBD2 (6 bases). Germline V gene sequence: CDR1 SNHLY, CDR2 FYNNEI. This CDR3 is 13 amino acids long. Trimming took 3 bases from V and 3 from J, leaving 9 bases between them. Here the CDR3 DNA reads TGTGCCAGCAGTGAGACGGGAGTCTACGAGCAGTACTTC. Protein sequence: CASSETGVYEQYF.

This clonotype was seen ten or more times. The chain couples TRBV9 to TRBJ2-1; 8 bases match TRBD2. The ends lost 0 bases at V and 9 bases at J; junction bases unmatched: 8. The germline CDR1 and CDR2 sequences are SGDLS and YYNGEE. The CDR3 sequence is 15 residues long. In DNA, the CDR3 is TGTGCCAGCAGCGTAGAGACGGGGGGGGGAAGTGAGCAGTTCTTC. This translates into CASSVETGGGSEQFF.

Ten or more counts support this clonotype. The chain is built from TRBV4-3 and TRBJ1-2; D unclear. V lost 0 bases, J lost 0 bases, and 8 bases lay in between. There are 15 residues in the CDR3. The germline V gene has CDR1 LGHNA and CDR2 YSLEER. DNA of the CDR3: TGCGCCAGCAGCCAAGATCTCAGCTCTAACTATGGCTACACCTTC. Amino acid sequence: CASSQDLSSNYGYTF.

The rearrangement joins TRBV30 to TRBJ1-5; 8 bases are a match to TRBD1. Germline values: CDR1 GTSNPN, CDR2 SVGIG (reference sequence). The CDR3 runs 16 residues. The V and J ends lost 2 bases and 0 bases, in that order; junction bases with no gene match: 6. The CDR3 region has the DNA TGTGCCTGGAGTCTATCGGGACAGGTTAGCAATCAGCCCCAGCATTTT. It specifies CAWSLSGQVSNQPQHF. The full variable domain, with the rest looked up from reference TRBV30 and TRBJ1-5, is SQTIHQWPATLVQPVGSPLSLECTVEGTSNPNLYWYRQAAGRGLQLLFYSVGIGQISSEVPQNLSASRPQDRQFILSSKKLLLSDSGFYLCAWSLSGQVSNQPQHFGDGTRLSIL.

This clonotype was recorded many times. The CDR3 nucleotides read TGTGCCAGCAGTCGCGGGACAGGTGACTTAAGCAATCAGCCCCAGCATTTT. Translating gives CASSRGTGDLSNQPQHF. The rearrangement joins TRBV6-2 or TRBV6-3 to TRBJ1-5; 8 positions match TRBD1. This CDR3 is built from 17 residues. The V gene end was trimmed by 5 bases and the J gene end by 1 base; junction bases not matched to a gene: 10. Germline-derived CDR1 and CDR2 are MNHEY and SVGEGT.

This clonotype appeared a few times. The chain couples TRBV15 to TRBJ2-7; D may correspond to TRBD1 or TRBD2 (5 bases each). Trimming shortened V by 6 bases and J by 2 bases, and 14 bases separated the two germline ends. The length of the CDR3 is 14 residues. Looked up from germline, CDR1 is LNHNV and CDR2 is YYDKDF (reference sequence). In nucleotides, the CDR3 is TGTGCCACCAGTTTGGAGAGGGGCACCTACGAGCAGTACTTC. Its protein is CATSLERGTYEQYF.

This clonotype appeared many times. The chain has TRBV6-5 and TRBJ2-3, with D possibly matching TRBD1 (6 bases). This CDR3 is 16 amino acids long. Germline loops: CDR1 MNHEY, CDR2 SVGAGI. The V and J ends lost 3 bases and 2 bases respectively, with 15 bases between them. CDR3 loop: CASSYRAGASTDTQYF. CDR3 bases: TGTGCCAGCAGTTATCGGGCAGGGGCCTCCACAGATACGCAGTATTTT.

The table lists this clonotype with many counts. This chain joins TRBV11-2 and TRBJ2-5; the D is unclear. The CDR3 spans 13 residues. CDR1 SGHAT and CDR2 FQNNGV come from the germline V gene. Trimming removed 3 bases from V and 5 bases from J, with 10 bases in between. The CDR3 DNA reads TGTGCCAGCAGCTTTGGCTCCACGGAGACCCAGTACTTC. Translation: CASSFGSTETQYF.

The sample holds many counts of this clonotype. The chain is built from TRBV20-1 and TRBJ1-4; possibly TRBD1 for D (5 bases). Germline V gene lookup returns CDR1 DFQATT and CDR2 SNEGSKA (reference sequence). Deletions cut 1 base from V and 8 bases from J, with 8 bases between. CDR3 length: 12 amino acids. The CDR3 coding sequence is TGCAGTGCTAGAGGGACATTCGAAAAACTGTTTTTT. This sequence encodes CSARGTFEKLFF.

This clonotype was counted many times. The chain couples TRBV20-1 to TRBJ2-1; weak D call: TRBD2 (5 bases). This CDR3 region has 16 residues. V was cut by 3 bases and J by 0 bases, with 15 bases left in between. CDR1 and CDR2 from the germline V gene are DFQATT and SNEGSKA (reference sequence). The CDR3 protein is CSARTPRASSYNEQFF. The CDR3 DNA is TGCAGTGCTAGGACCCCGAGGGCTAGCTCCTACAATGAGCAGTTCTTC.

This clonotype occurred many times. The CDR3 spells CASSPDWKQYF. The CDR3, as DNA: TGTGCCAGCAGCCCTGACTGGAAGCAGTACTTC. This sequence joins TRBV28 and TRBJ2-7; D ambiguous. The V gene lost 6 bases and the J gene lost 8 bases, with 11 bases spanning the gap. From germline, CDR1 is MDHEN and CDR2 SYDVKM. This CDR3 has 11 residues.

This clonotype was counted at least ten times. The genes are TRBV20-1 and TRBJ1-6; no clear D gene. V was pared by 6 bases and J by 0 bases, with 18 bases between. The CDR3 length is 17 residues. The germline gives CDR1 DFQATT, CDR2 SNEGSKA (reference sequence). CDR3 sequence: CSAQDGLISSYNSPLHF. The CDR3 nucleotides read TGCAGTGCGCAGGACGGACTGATAAGCTCCTATAATTCACCCCTCCACTTT.

This clonotype occurred many times. V usage is TRBV4-1 and J usage is TRBJ2-7, with 7 bases identical to TRBD1. V shed 1 base and J 2 bases; nucleotides not matched to a gene: 5. This CDR3 is built from 15 residues. Germline V gene data show CDR1 as MGHRA and CDR2 as YSYEKL. CDR3 in DNA: TGCGCCAGCAGCCAAGGCGGCCAGGGGGCCTACGAGCAGTACTTC. Translation gives CASSQGGQGAYEQYF.

In its sample, this clonotype was seen many times. The rearrangement uses TRBV3-1 and TRBJ2-1; 7 nucleotides line up with TRBD2. The germline V gene has CDR1 LGHDT and CDR2 YNNKEL (reference sequence). The CDR3 has 16 residues. Losses at the gene ends were 1 base for V and 6 bases for J; bases not matched to a gene: 9. The CDR3 region is CASSQGGTIVGNEQFF. In DNA form, the CDR3 reads TGTGCCAGCAGCCAAGGTGGGACTATAGTCGGCAATGAGCAGTTCTTC.

The table lists this clonotype with many counts. CDR3 loop: CASSPTGNWPQHF. CDR3 nucleotide sequence: TGCGCCAGCAGCCCCACAGGGAACTGGCCCCAGCATTTT. The chain is built from TRBV5-1 and TRBJ1-5, with a tentative D call TRBD1 (6 bases). Germline lookup yields CDR1 SGHRS and CDR2 YFSETQ. This CDR3 is 13 amino acids long. The ends were cut back, 4 bases at V and 9 bases at J, with 14 bases in the middle.

This clonotype was seen many times. The V and J genes are TRBV6-6 and TRBJ2-3; 9 bases are a match to TRBD2. After removal of 2 bases from V and 4 bases from J, the junction contained 4 bases not matched to a gene. The CDR3 loop spans 15 amino acids. The V gene's germline CDR1 is MNHNY and CDR2 SVGAGI (reference sequence). This chain's CDR3 is CASSYGAGGPDTQYF. The CDR3 DNA sequence: TGTGCCAGCAGTTACGGTGCGGGGGGGCCAGATACGCAGTATTTT.

This clonotype was counted at least ten times. The chain has TRBV20-1 and TRBJ2-1; no definite D call. The CDR3 contains 9 residues. Germline loops: CDR1 DFQATT, CDR2 SNEGSKA (reference sequence). Trimming removed 5 bases from V and 10 bases from J, with 6 bases in between. CDR3 in amino acids: CSAGVEQFF. The CDR3 DNA sequence: TGCAGTGCTGGTGTGGAGCAGTTCTTC.

As for this clonotype: A much larger clone differs from this one at a single base, so this may be a read error. The CDR3 spells CSAGTDTQYF. The CDR3 DNA is TGCAGTGCCGGCACAGATACGCAGTATTTT. The genes are TRBV20-1 and TRBJ2-3, with D unclear. The germline V and J ends were trimmed by 6 bases and 1 base, with 2 bases remaining between them. CDR1 DFQATT and CDR2 SNEGSKA come from the germline V gene (reference sequence). This CDR3 is built from 10 residues.

This clonotype occurred many times. This sequence joins TRBV7-9 and TRBJ2-1; D tentatively reads TRBD1 or TRBD2 (5 bases each). Trimming left V 5 bases short and J 5 bases short, with 16 bases between. The CDR3 is 15 residues long. CDR1 SEHNR and CDR2 FQNEAQ come from the germline V gene (reference sequence). The CDR3 protein is CASSEGNTVNNEQFF. The CDR3 nucleotides are TGTGCCAGCAGCGAGGGGAACACCGTAAACAATGAGCAGTTCTTC.

At least ten counts were recorded for this clonotype. The V call is TRBV7-9, the J call TRBJ2-5; the D is unclear. Looked up from germline, CDR1 is SEHNR and CDR2 is FQNEAQ (reference sequence). V was trimmed by 5 bases and J by 5 bases, leaving 15 bases between them. This CDR3 has 14 residues. This chain's CDR3 is CASSRGVGVETQYF. The CDR3 DNA follows: TGTGCCAGCAGCCGAGGTGTGGGTGTGGAGACCCAGTACTTC.

This clonotype was found many times. The J gene is TRBJ2-7, the V gene TRBV29-1, with no clear D. This CDR3 has 13 amino acids. Germline CDR1 SQVTM, CDR2 ANQGSEA. The V gene lost 6 bases and the J gene lost 3 bases, with 15 bases spanning the gap. CDR3 region: CSVRKDQNYEQYF. For the CDR3, the DNA is TGCAGCGTACGGAAGGACCAGAACTACGAGCAGTACTTC.

The sample holds many counts of this clonotype. The chain has TRBV11-1 and TRBJ2-3; a possible D gene is TRBD1 (5 bases). V lost 1 base and J lost 3, with 14 bases in between. Germline CDR1 and CDR2: SGHAT and FQDESV (reference sequence). The CDR3 totals 16 residues. The CDR3 sequence is CASSLVSGPWTDTQYF. Here the CDR3 DNA reads TGTGCCAGCAGCTTAGTTTCAGGGCCGTGGACAGATACGCAGTATTTT.

Ten or more counts support this clonotype. The chain recombines TRBV5-1 with TRBJ2-5, with 9 bases lining up with TRBD1. The CDR3 covers 15 residues. Germline lookup yields CDR1 SGHRS and CDR2 YFSETQ. The V and J ends lost 1 base and 2 bases, in that order; junction bases with no gene match: 3. In DNA form, the CDR3 reads TGCGCCAGCAGCTTGACAGGGGGCCGGCAAGAGACCCAGTACTTC. Its protein is CASSLTGGRQETQYF.

This clonotype has a count of ten or more. The chain employs TRBV21-1 and TRBJ1-2; TRBD1 reflects the table's D call only, with no check against the DNA. TRBV21-1 is a pseudogene. There are 15 residues in the CDR3. The CDR3 DNA sequence: TGTGCCAGCAGCAAGAAAGGGACAGGCCCTATTGGCTACACCTTC. Its translation: CASSKKGTGPIGYTF.